The next 10 T cell receptor beta chains were all read from a single sample in a study of OX40 agonist ivuxolimab in advanced cancers. Clones were sequenced by immunoSEQ multiplex PCR, and TCRdb holds only the in-frame ones, with some missing. The table shows 81,000 or so clones, with 75% to 95% occurring only once. This material consisted of CD4+ or CD8+ T cells sorted from blood, taken in a trial of the OX40 agonist ivuxolimab. These receptors originate from an adult with an advanced solid tumor such as melanoma, head and neck, liver or kidney cancer.

This sequence joins TRBV6-5 and TRBJ2-3; D not certain. The V end was cut by 4 bases, the J end by 2 bases, with 13 bases between. The germline gives CDR1 MNHEY, CDR2 SVGAGI. The CDR3 length is 15 residues. DNA for the CDR3: TGTGCCAGCAGTTCCACCCTTACACTCACAGATACGCAGTATTTT. Amino acids: CASSSTLTLTDTQYF.

The chain recombines TRBV6-5 with TRBJ1-3; D gene uncertain. The germline V gene encodes CDR1 MNHEY and CDR2 SVGAGI. V was pared by 2 bases and J by 3 bases, with 8 bases between. CDR3 size: 14 residues. The CDR3 coding sequence is TGTGCCAGCAGTTACGGGGTGGGTGGAAACACCATATATTTT. Protein product: CASSYGVGGNTIYF.

The chain carries TRBV28 and TRBJ1-2; D is uncertain. V shed 3 bases and J shed 4 bases, with 9 bases lying between them. Per the germline V gene, CDR1 is MDHEN and CDR2 is SYDVKM. This CDR3 contains 13 residues. CDR3 nucleotides: TGTGCCAGCAGTTTTGGAACGACCTATGGCTACACCTTC. The encoded protein is CASSFGTTYGYTF.

This clone came up once. The gene calls are TRBV7-9 and TRBJ1-5; D uncertain. The CDR3 sequence is 13 residues long. Germline V gene lookup returns CDR1 SEHNR and CDR2 FQNEAQ (reference sequence). The V end was cut by 7 bases, the J end by 2 bases, with 9 bases between. The CDR3 loop reads CASTPGGNQPQHF. The CDR3 DNA is TGTGCCAGCACCCCCGGGGGCAATCAGCCCCAGCATTTT.

The chain has TRBV10-3 and TRBJ2-7, with D hard to call. The CDR3 contains 12 residues. Germline-derived CDR1 and CDR2 are ENHRY and SYGVKD. V lost 3 bases, J lost 0 bases, and 3 bases lay in between. The CDR3 DNA is TGTGCCATCAGTGACCCCTCCTACGAGCAGTACTTC. Translation gives CAISDPSYEQYF.

CDR3 loop: CASSLSGSRNEQFF. The DNA of the CDR3 is TGTGCCAGCAGCTTATCGGGGTCGCGGAATGAGCAGTTCTTC. This rearrangement joins TRBV11-2 to TRBJ2-1, with D perhaps TRBD2 (5 bases). The CDR3 sequence is 14 residues long. Germline assignment: CDR1 SGHAT and CDR2 FQNNGV. Deletions cut 2 bases from V and 7 bases from J, with 12 bases between.

This chain links TRBV4-2 with TRBJ1-2, with D hard to call. V lost 1 base and J 6 bases, leaving 15 bases between the germline ends. The germline gives CDR1 LGHNA, CDR2 YNFKEQ. This CDR3 comprises 15 residues. CDR3 sequence reads: CASSQGANDFDGYTF. The DNA for the CDR3 is TGTGCCAGCAGCCAAGGGGCAAATGATTTCGATGGCTACACCTTC.

The V call is TRBV10-2, the J call TRBJ2-3, with 11 nucleotides matching TRBD2. Germline lookup yields CDR1 WSHSY and CDR2 SAAADI. V shed 5 bases, J shed 2 bases, and the junction held 6 bases outside the gene matches. The CDR3 is made up of 16 amino acids. The CDR3 is CASSPILAGATDTQYF. In nucleotides, the CDR3 is TGCGCCAGCAGTCCAATACTAGCGGGGGCCACAGATACGCAGTATTTT.

This clone was picked up a small number of times. The chain combines TRBV6-5 with TRBJ1-3; no clear D. V was clipped by 0 bases and J by 0 bases, with 9 bases between them. The germline V gene encodes CDR1 MNHEY and CDR2 SVGAGI. The CDR3 is 16 residues long. The CDR3 is CASSYSGSFSGNTIYF. CDR3 nucleotide sequence: TGTGCCAGCAGTTACTCGGGGAGCTTCTCTGGAAACACCATATATTTT.

The chain combines TRBV19 with TRBJ2-7; D unclear. Germline values: CDR1 LNHDA, CDR2 SQIVND (reference sequence). The CDR3 extends over 13 amino acids. V lost 4 bases and J lost 2, with 9 bases in between. The CDR3 region is CASSSTLAYEQYF. The CDR3 DNA is TGTGCCAGTAGTAGCACCCTCGCCTACGAGCAGTACTTC.